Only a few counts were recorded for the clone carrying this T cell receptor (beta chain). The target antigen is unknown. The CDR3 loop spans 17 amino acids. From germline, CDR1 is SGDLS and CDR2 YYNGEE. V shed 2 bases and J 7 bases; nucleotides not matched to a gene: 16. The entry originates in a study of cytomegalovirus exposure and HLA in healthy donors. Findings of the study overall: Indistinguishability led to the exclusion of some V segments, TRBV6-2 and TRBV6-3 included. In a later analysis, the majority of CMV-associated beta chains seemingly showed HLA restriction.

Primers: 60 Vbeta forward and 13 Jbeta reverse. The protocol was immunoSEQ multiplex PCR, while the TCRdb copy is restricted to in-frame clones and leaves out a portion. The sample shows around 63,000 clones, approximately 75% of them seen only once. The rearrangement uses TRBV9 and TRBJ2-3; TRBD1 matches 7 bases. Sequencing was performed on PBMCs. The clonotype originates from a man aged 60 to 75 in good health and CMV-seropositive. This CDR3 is CASSVSSRQGAQNTQYF. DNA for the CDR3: TGTGCCAGCAGCGTCTCATCAAGACAGGGTGCACAGAATACGCAGTATTTT. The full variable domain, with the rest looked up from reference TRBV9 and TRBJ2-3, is DSGVTQTPKHLITATGQRVTLRCSPRSGDLSVYWYQQSLDQGLQFLIQYYNGEERAKGNILERFSAQQFPDLHSELNLSSLELGDSALYFCASSVSSRQGAQNTQYFGPGTRLTVL.